A selection of T cell receptor beta chains follows, all from one sample in a study of control samples from healthy donors and cancer patients. Generated by immunoSEQ multiplex PCR, the TCRdb table keeps only in-frame clones and is missing some. The table records some 150,000 clones, under 96% of them present only once. The sequenced sample was blood. These receptors were collected from a woman between 25 and 40 years old in good health. CDR3s include the opening cysteine and the closing phenylalanine or tryptophan. D genes are given only for firm matches. Clone size, where shown, is once, few, many, or a class for clones that have expanded.

cdr3_nt cdr3_aa d_call v_call cdr3_length j_call clone_size
TGTGCCAGCAGCCAATTAGCGGGAGGGCGGGAGCAGTTCTTC CASSQLAGGREQFF TRBD2 TRBV14 14 TRBJ2-1 NA
TGTGCCAGCAGTTTATGGGACCCTTCCTCCGGAGGGTTTGCTGGAAACACCATATATTTT CASSLWDPSSGGFAGNTIYF NA TRBV28 20 TRBJ1-3 once
TGCGCCAGCAGCCAAAGGACAGATAGCAATCAGCCCCAGCATTTT CASSQRTDSNQPQHF NA TRBV4-1 15 TRBJ1-5 NA
TGCAGCGTCTGGACTAGCGGAAACACCGGGGAGCTGTTTTTT CSVWTSGNTGELFF TRBD2 TRBV29-1 14 TRBJ2-2 NA
TGTGCCAGCAGTCCGGGACTAGCGACAGATACGCAGTATTTT CASSPGLATDTQYF TRBD2 TRBV6-2/TRBV6-3 14 TRBJ2-3 few
TGTGCCAGCAGTACGGACAGTAACACTGAAGCTTTCTTT CASSTDSNTEAFF NA TRBV11-2 13 TRBJ1-1 NA
TGTGCCAGCTCACTATTGGACGTTGACTATGGCTACACCTTC CASSLLDVDYGYTF NA TRBV18 14 TRBJ1-2 NA
TGTGCCTACAGACTTAGGAGCTCCTACGAGCAGTACTTC CAYRLRSSYEQYF NA TRBV30 13 TRBJ2-7 NA
TGTGCCAGCAGTTACTCGGGGACGGACTATGGCTACACCTTC CASSYSGTDYGYTF NA TRBV6-6 14 TRBJ1-2 NA
TGTGCCAGCAGCTTACTTCCCCGGGGTATAGGAAGCAATCAGCCCCAGCATTTT CASSLLPRGIGSNQPQHF NA TRBV11-3 18 TRBJ1-5 NA
TGTGCCAGCAGCTTCGGGACAATAGAGACCCAGTACTTC CASSFGTIETQYF NA TRBV12-3/TRBV12-4 13 TRBJ2-5 NA
TGTGCCAGCAGCTTAGTAGGGTTCCCCCCCCTCCACTTT CASSLVGFPPLHF NA TRBV7-2 13 TRBJ1-6 once
TGTGCCAGCAGCCAAGATGTGGTTAGCACAGATACGCAGTATTTT CASSQDVVSTDTQYF NA TRBV3-1/TRBV3-2 15 TRBJ2-3 NA
TGTGCCAGCAGTCCAACGGACAGGGTAGATGAAGCTTTCTTT CASSPTDRVDEAFF TRBD1 TRBV27 14 TRBJ1-1 NA
TGTGCCAGCAGTGAATCGGGAGAGGTATCCTACAATGAGCAGTTCTTC CASSESGEVSYNEQFF NA TRBV25-1 16 TRBJ2-1 once
TGCGCCAGCAGCTTGGAGACAGGATACTATGGCTACACCTTC CASSLETGYYGYTF NA TRBV5-1 14 TRBJ1-2 NA
TGTGCCAGCAGTTACTTTCCAGCAACCCTCCACTTT CASSYFPATLHF NA TRBV6-6 12 TRBJ1-6 NA
TGTGCCAGCAGCTGGAGCGGGAGGGCAGGGTCTGGCACAGATACGCAGTATTTT CASSWSGRAGSGTDTQYF TRBD2 TRBV7-3 18 TRBJ2-3 once
TGTGCCAGCAGTTACAGGCCCTACTCCTACGAGCAGTACTTC CASSYRPYSYEQYF NA TRBV27 14 TRBJ2-7 once
TGTGCTAGTGGTTTGGAAACAGGGGGCGGGGGGGAAAAACTGTTTTTT CASGLETGGGGEKLFF TRBD1 TRBV12-5 16 TRBJ1-4 NA
TGCGCCAGCAGCTTGGCCACGGGGAACGAGCAGTACTTC CASSLATGNEQYF NA TRBV5-1 13 TRBJ2-7 NA
TGTGCCAGCAGTACTCGGGGCGGCGGAACCGGCAATCAGCCCCAGCATTTT CASSTRGGGTGNQPQHF NA TRBV7-9 17 TRBJ1-5 NA
TGTGCCACCAGCAATTCCGGGACTTGGCATGAAAAACTGTTTTTT CATSNSGTWHEKLFF NA TRBV15 15 TRBJ1-4 NA
TGTGCCAGCAGTTACCGGTTCTCGAGTACTGAAGCTTTCTTT CASSYRFSSTEAFF NA TRBV6-5 14 TRBJ1-1 NA
TGTGCCAGCAGACAGGGGCAGGTTCAGCCCCAGCATTTT CASRQGQVQPQHF TRBD1 TRBV6-5 13 TRBJ1-5 NA
TGTGCCAGCAGTACAGGGGAAGCAACTAATGAAAAACTGTTTTTT CASSTGEATNEKLFF TRBD1 TRBV2 15 TRBJ1-4 NA